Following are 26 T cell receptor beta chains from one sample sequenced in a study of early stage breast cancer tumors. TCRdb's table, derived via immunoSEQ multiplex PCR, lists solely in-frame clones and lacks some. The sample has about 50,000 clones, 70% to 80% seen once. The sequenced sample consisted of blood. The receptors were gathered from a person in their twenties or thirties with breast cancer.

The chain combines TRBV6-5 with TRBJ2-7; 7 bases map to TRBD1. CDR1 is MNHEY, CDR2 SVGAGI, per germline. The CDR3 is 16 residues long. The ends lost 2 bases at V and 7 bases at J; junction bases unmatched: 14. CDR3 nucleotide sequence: TGTGCCAGCAGTTACCCGACCTCGACAGGGAGATGGGAGCAGTACTTC. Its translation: CASSYPTSTGRWEQYF.

CDR3 in amino acids: CASSQVAGVNNEQFF. DNA for the CDR3: TGCGCCAGCAGCCAAGTGGCGGGAGTCAACAATGAGCAGTTCTTC. The J gene is TRBJ2-1, the V gene TRBV4-1, with 7 positions matching TRBD2. CDR1 is MGHRA and CDR2 is YSYEKL in the germline V gene. The CDR3 sequence is 15 residues long. Trimming at V came to 1 base and at J to 5 bases, leaving 5 bases not matched to a gene.

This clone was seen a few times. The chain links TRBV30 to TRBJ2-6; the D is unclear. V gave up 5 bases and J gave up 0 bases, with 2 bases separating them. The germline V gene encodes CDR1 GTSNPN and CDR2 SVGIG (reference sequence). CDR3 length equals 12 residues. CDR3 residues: CAWASGANVLTF. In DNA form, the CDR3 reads TGTGCCTGGGCCTCTGGGGCCAACGTCCTGACTTTC.

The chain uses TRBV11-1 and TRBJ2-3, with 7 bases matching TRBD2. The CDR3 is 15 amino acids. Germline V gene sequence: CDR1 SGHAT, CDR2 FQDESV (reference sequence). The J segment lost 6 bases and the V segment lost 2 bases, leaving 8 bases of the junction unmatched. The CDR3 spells CASSLRASGGDTQYF. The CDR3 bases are TGTGCCAGCAGCTTAAGGGCTAGCGGTGGGGATACGCAGTATTTT.

The CDR3: CASKEGRSTDTQYF. The CDR3 bases are TGTGCCAGCAAAGAGGGGAGAAGCACAGATACGCAGTATTTT. J is TRBJ2-3 and V is TRBV6-5; D is tentatively TRBD1 or TRBD2 (5 bases each). CDR3 size: 14 residues. The V and J ends lost 7 bases and 0 bases respectively, with 11 bases between them. The germline CDR1 and CDR2 sequences are MNHEY and SVGAGI.

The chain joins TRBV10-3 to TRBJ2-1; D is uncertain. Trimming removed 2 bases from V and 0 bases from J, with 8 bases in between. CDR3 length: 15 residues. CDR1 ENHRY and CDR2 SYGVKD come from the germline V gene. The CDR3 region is CAISEVTSSYNEQFF. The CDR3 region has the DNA TGTGCCATCAGTGAGGTAACTTCCTCCTACAATGAGCAGTTCTTC.

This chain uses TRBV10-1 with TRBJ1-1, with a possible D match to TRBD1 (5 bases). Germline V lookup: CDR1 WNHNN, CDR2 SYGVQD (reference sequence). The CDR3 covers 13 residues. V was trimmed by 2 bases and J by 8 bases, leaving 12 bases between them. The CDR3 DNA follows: TGCGCCAGCAGTGAGGGGACGGGGTTGGAAGCTTTCTTT. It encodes CASSEGTGLEAFF.

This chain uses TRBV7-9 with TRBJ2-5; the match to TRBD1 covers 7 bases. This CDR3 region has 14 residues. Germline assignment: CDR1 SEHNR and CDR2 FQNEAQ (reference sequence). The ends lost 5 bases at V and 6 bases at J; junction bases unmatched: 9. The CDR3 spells CASSVSQGIKTQYF. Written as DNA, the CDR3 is TGTGCCAGCAGCGTCTCACAGGGGATAAAGACCCAGTACTTC.

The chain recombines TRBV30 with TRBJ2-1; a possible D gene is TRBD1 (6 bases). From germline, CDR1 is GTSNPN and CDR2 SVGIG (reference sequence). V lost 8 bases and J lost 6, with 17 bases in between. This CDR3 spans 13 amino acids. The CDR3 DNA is TGTGCCGGGGGTCAGGGGTCTTTCAATGAGCAGTTCTTC. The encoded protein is CAGGQGSFNEQFF.

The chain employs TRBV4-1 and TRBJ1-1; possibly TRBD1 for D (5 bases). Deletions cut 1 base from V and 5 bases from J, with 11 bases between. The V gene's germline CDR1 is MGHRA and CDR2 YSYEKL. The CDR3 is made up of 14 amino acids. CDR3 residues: CASSQAVGGTEAFF. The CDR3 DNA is TGCGCCAGCAGCCAAGCGGTGGGGGGAACTGAAGCTTTCTTT.

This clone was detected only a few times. CDR3 in DNA: TGTGCCAGTAGTTCCAGGGGGCGGAATGAAAAACTGTTTTTT. The encoded protein is CASSSRGRNEKLFF. V gene TRBV19 combines with J gene TRBJ1-4; TRBD1 matches 8 bases. V was pared by 5 bases and J by 5 bases, with 4 bases of the junction left unmatched. This CDR3 region has 14 residues. CDR1 and CDR2 (germline): LNHDA, SQIVND (reference sequence).

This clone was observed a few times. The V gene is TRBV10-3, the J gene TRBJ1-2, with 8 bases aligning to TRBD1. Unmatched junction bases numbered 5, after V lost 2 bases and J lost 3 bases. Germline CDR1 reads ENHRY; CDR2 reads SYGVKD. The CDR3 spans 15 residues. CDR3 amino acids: CAISETRTGHYGYTF. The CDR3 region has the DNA TGTGCCATCAGTGAGACCCGGACAGGGCACTATGGCTACACCTTC.

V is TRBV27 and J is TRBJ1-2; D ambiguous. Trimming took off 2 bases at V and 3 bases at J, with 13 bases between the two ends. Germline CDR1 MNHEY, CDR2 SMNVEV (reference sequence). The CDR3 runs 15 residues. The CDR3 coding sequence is TGTGCCAGCAGTTTAGCGGGGTTCGGGGACTATGGCTACACCTTC. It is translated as CASSLAGFGDYGYTF.

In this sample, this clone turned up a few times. CDR3 loop: CASNAGPHSYGYTF. CDR3 DNA sequence: TGTGCCAGTAACGCTGGACCTCACAGCTATGGCTACACCTTC. The rearrangement joins TRBV19 to TRBJ1-2, with D uncertain. The ends were cut back, 7 bases at V and 4 bases at J, with 16 bases in the middle. CDR1 is LNHDA, CDR2 SQIVND, per germline (reference sequence). The CDR3 is 14 amino acids.

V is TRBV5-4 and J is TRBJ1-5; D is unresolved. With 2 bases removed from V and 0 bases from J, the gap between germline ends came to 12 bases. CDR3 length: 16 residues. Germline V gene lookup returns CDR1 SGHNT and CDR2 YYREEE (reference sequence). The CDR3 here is CASSFIPEYSNQPQHF. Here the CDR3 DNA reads TGTGCCAGCAGCTTCATACCGGAGTATAGCAATCAGCCCCAGCATTTT. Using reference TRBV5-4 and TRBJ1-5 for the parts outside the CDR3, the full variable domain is ETGVTQSPTHLIKTRGQQVTLRCSSQSGHNTVSWYQQALGQGPQFIFQYYREEENGRGNFPPRFSGLQFPNYSSELNVNALELDDSALYLCASSFIPEYSNQPQHFGDGTRLSIL.

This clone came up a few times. The CDR3 loop reads CASSSRTSGSADTQYF. Written as DNA, the CDR3 is TGTGCCAGCAGCTCCCGGACTAGCGGGAGCGCAGATACGCAGTATTTT. The J gene is TRBJ2-3, the V gene TRBV7-8, with 13 bases fitting TRBD2. The germline V gene encodes CDR1 SGHVS and CDR2 FQNEAQ. The CDR3 consists of 16 residues. The ends lost 4 bases at V and 4 bases at J; junction bases unmatched: 5.

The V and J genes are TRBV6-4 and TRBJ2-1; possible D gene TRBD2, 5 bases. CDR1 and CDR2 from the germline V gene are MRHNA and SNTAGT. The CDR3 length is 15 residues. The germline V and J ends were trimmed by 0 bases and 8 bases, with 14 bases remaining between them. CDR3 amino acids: CASSDSSGGGYEQFF. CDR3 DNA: TGTGCCAGCAGTGACTCGTCAGGAGGAGGCTATGAGCAGTTCTTC.

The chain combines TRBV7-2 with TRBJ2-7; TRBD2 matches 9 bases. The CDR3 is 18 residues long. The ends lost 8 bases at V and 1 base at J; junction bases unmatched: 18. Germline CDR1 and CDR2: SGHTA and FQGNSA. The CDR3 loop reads CASGVPRGGRIGSYEQYF. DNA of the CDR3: TGTGCCAGCGGCGTCCCGCGGGGGGGCAGGATTGGGTCCTACGAGCAGTACTTC.

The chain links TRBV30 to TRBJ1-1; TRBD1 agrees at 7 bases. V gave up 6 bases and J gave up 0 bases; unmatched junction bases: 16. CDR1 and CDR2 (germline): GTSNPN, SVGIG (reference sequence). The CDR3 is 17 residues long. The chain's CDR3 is CACLPGTASLMNTEAFF. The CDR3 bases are TGTGCCTGCCTCCCGGGGACAGCGAGCCTCATGAACACTGAAGCTTTCTTT.

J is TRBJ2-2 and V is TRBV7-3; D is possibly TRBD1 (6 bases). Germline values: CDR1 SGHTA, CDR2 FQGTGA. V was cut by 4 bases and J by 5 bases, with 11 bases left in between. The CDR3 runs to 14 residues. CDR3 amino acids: CASSSGQRTGELFF. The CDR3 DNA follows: TGTGCCAGCAGCTCGGGACAAAGAACCGGGGAGCTGTTTTTT.

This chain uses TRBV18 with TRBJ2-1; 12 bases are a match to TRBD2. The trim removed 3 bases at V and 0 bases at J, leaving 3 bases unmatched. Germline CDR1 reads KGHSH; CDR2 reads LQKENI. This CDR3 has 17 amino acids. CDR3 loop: CASSPETSGSSYNEQFF. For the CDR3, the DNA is TGTGCCAGCTCACCCGAGACTAGCGGGAGCTCCTACAATGAGCAGTTCTTC.

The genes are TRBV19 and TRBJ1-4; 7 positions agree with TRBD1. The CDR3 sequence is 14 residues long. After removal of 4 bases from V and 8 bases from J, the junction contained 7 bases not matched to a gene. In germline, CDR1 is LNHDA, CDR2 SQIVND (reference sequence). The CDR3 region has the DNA TGTGCCAGTAGTAGGGGGACAGACGTGGAAAAACTGTTTTTT. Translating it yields CASSRGTDVEKLFF. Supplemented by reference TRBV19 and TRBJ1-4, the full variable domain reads DGGITQSPKYLFRKEGQNVTLSCEQNLNHDAMYWYRQDPGQGLRLIYYSQIVNDFQKGDIAEGYSVSREKKESFPLTVTSAQKNPTAFYLCASSRGTDVEKLFFGSGTQLSVL.

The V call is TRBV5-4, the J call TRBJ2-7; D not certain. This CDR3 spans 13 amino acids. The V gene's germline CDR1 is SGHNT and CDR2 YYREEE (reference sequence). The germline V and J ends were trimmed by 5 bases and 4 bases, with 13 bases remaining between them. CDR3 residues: CASRRAGAYEQYF. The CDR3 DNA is TGTGCCAGCAGACGGGCCGGCGCGTACGAGCAGTACTTC.

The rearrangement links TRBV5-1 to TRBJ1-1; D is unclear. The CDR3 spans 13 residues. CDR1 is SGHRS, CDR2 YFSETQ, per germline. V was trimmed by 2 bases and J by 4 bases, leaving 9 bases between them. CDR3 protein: CASSFGGLTEAFF. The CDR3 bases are TGCGCCAGCAGCTTCGGAGGTCTCACTGAAGCTTTCTTT.

As DNA, the CDR3 is TGTGCCAGCTCACCGACCCCCCTCACAGGGGATTTAGCAGATACGCAGTATTTT. Translated, it gives CASSPTPLTGDLADTQYF. The genes are TRBV18 and TRBJ2-3; 7 nucleotides align to TRBD1. The CDR3 loop spans 18 amino acids. After removal of 3 bases from V and 4 bases from J, the junction contained 16 bases not matched to a gene. The germline gives CDR1 KGHSH, CDR2 LQKENI.

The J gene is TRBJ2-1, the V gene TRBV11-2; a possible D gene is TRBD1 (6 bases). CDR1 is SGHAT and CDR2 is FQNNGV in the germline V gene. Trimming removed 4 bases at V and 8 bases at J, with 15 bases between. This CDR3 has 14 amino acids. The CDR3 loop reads CASSWTQGLDEQFF. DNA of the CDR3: TGTGCCAGCAGCTGGACTCAGGGGCTCGATGAGCAGTTCTTC.